This T cell receptor beta chain was identified during a study of PD-L1 blockade in urothelial cancer (dated by TCRdb to 2017 to 2019). The study in broad terms: All patients started therapy around 2014 and received atezolizumab 1,200 mg intravenously every 3 weeks. About 90% of the 29 patients were identified as males with urothelial cancer of bladder origin, and a prior smoking history was reported by 18 of 29 patients. Patients had an ECOG performance status of 0 or 1 and had received between 0 and 3 prior chemotherapy regimens. Blood samples were analyzed 3 weeks after the start of treatment (second dose) and 6 weeks after the start of treatment. Blood samples gave median yields of about 140,000 T cells and 65,000 to 85,000 unique TCRs, along with a median clonality of around 0.08. Somatic, immune and clinical correlates of response to PD-L1 blockade with atezolizumab in urothelial cancer were the focus of an exploratory multi-omic analysis. Pretreatment tumor samples, along with matched peripheral blood serially collected before and after atezolizumab treatment, were subjected to TCR sequencing. Durable clinical benefit meant progression-free survival longer than 6 months, and TCR features were also tested against progression-free and overall survival. In the same patients, whole exome sequencing and RNA sequencing of pretreatment tumors were performed in addition to TCR sequencing. Eight to ten patients achieved durable clinical benefit and about 19 did not. Pretreatment blood TCR-seq was available for about 27 patients, at least one posttreatment blood collection was obtained for roughly 24 patients, and tumor TCR-seq was available for roughly 24 patients.

Synthetic TCR analog templates were spiked into each PCR to estimate absolute template abundance from read counts. The immunoSEQ assay used bias-controlled V and J gene primers to amplify TCRbeta CDR3 regions from genomic DNA. Sequencing of rearranged TCRbeta segments was done at approximately 20X coverage. The authors' pipeline ran thus. Sequencing errors were corrected by clustering, and CDR3s were annotated against IMGT so that V, D and J genes could be assigned. Downstream analyses used only productive TCRbeta rearrangements and left out out-of-frame or stop-codon sequences. To compute clonality, Shannon entropy was normalized by the log of the number of unique productive sequences and then subtracted from one. Clones differing between time points or between blood and tumor were identified by Fisher's exact test with Benjamini-Hochberg correction at adjusted p below 0.01. The table comes from immuneACCESS by way of TCRdb, which keeps in-frame sequences with V and J called. Part of the clones is missing from these tables; in studies checked, under half for an unresolved V gene and the rest for unknown reasons. V and J calls plus clone size are reproduced from that table; the DNA served to infer D and trimming. The sample table lists about 42,000 clones, about 80% of them with a count of one. The ten most abundant clones make up under 3% of the sample.

The cohort comprised about 30 patients with locally advanced or metastatic urothelial carcinoma treated at Memorial Sloan Kettering on a trial protocol. Peripheral blood mononuclear cells were collected pretreatment and during treatment, at between 1 and 8 total time points per patient. The Qiagen DNeasy Blood extraction kit was used to purify genomic DNA from total PBMCs and from tumor samples. Collected pretreatment and during treatment, PBMCs were isolated and stored as previously described. The study at large found these results: A pretreatment peripheral blood TCR clonality below the median was linked to improved progression-free and overall survival. Because the sample size was small (n of about 30) and many exploratory analyses were performed, the results are intended to be hypothesis-generating. Patients with durable benefit showed greater expansion of tumor-associated TCR clones in peripheral blood 3 weeks after starting treatment (n of about 22, p = 0.022).

CDR1 LNHNV and CDR2 YYDKDF were looked up in the germline V gene (reference sequence). Trimming removed 1 base from V and 6 bases from J; the gene matches leave 3 bases unexplained. Taken from cysteine to phenylalanine, the CDR3 has 14 residues. The sequence is cut down to CDR3 DNA, 42 bases in frame from base 1. This clone was found once. The antigen it recognizes is unknown. No much larger clonotype is one base removed from it; base qualities were not supplied. This TCR derives from a man in his 70s with urothelial cancer. The rearranged segments are TRBV15 and TRBJ1-2, with TRBD1 matching 9 junction bases. This sample comprised PBMCs, obtained around atezolizumab (anti-PD-L1) treatment. For the CDR3, the sequence is CATSRGGTGNGYTF. The bases are TGTGCCACCAGCAGAGGGGGGACAGGGAATGGCTACACCTTC.